This passage covers 14 T cell receptor beta chains from one sample sequenced in a study of tumor-infiltrating lymphocytes in primary liver carcinoma. Reverse transcription of approximately 0.55 ug total RNA with a constant-region primer produced TCR beta cDNA. Three-round nested multiplex PCR performed with slightly modified ARM-PCR produced the TCR beta libraries. It was with TRBV1-TRBV30 forward primers and a C-beta reverse primer that the first two PCR rounds were run, at about 10 cycles each. TCRdb re-derived calls from the multiplex PCR reads in MiXCR, one entry per CDR3 protein. The sample gives approximately 110,000 distinct CDR3 sequences, 55% to 65% of which show up once; approximately 9.7% is in the top ten. The tissue used was unsorted bulk material of about 19-33 mg. RNA and DNA were co-extracted from it with the AllPrep DNA/RNA mini kit. The sequenced sample was liver tumor tissue from sampling region 1. Subset meaning: tumor region T1, superior pole. These TCRs come from a woman aged 55-69 years with primary liver carcinoma and hepatitis B virus infection.

The chain is built from TRBV6-5 and TRBJ2-3, with TRBD2 matching 13 bases. The V and J ends lost 6 bases and 2 bases, in that order; junction bases with no gene match: 11. Germline V gene sequence: CDR1 MNHEY, CDR2 SVGAGI. The CDR3 spans 18 residues. CDR3 loop: CASSRPPTSGRITDTQYF. The CDR3 coding sequence is TGTGCCAGCAGCCGACCGCCGACTAGCGGGAGGATCACAGATACGCAGTATTTT.

The table lists this clonotype with many counts. The CDR3 loop is CASNRGRGGSIQYF. The CDR3 DNA reads as TGTGCCAGTAATCGGGGACGGGGGGGGAGCATTCAGTACTTC. The chain couples TRBV6-5 to TRBJ2-4, with 8 bases fitting TRBD2. Unmatched junction bases numbered 13, after V lost 9 bases and J lost 9 bases. The germline CDR1 and CDR2 sequences are MNHEY and SVGAGI. CDR3 length equals 14 residues.

Details on this clonotype: Compared with germline, one end of the junction differs, possibly owing to a read error. This chain uses TRBV11-2 with TRBJ2-2; D possibly corresponds to TRBD2 (5 bases). This CDR3 has 15 residues. Germline CDR1 and CDR2: SGHAT and FQNNGV. The CDR3 DNA is TGTGCCAGCAGCCCTCCGCAAGGACCGACCGGGAAGCTCCTTTTT. Amino acids: CASSPPQGPTGKLLF.

This clonotype came up once. The CDR3 end shows no conserved phenylalanine or tryptophan, and so a read error is likely. J is TRBJ2-5 and V is TRBV11-2, with 8 nucleotides matching TRBD1. The length of the CDR3 is 14 residues. From germline, CDR1 is SGHAT and CDR2 FQNNGV. CDR3 in amino acids: CASSLEGQAGGQYY. The DNA of the CDR3 is TGTGCGAGCAGCTTAGAGGGACAGGCCGGCGGCCAGTACTAC.

On this clonotype itself: One junction end does not reproduce the germline sequence, and a read error may be involved. The CDR3 region is CTSSLTQNTEAFF. DNA for the CDR3: TGTACCAGCAGCCTAACCCAGAACACTGAAGCTTTCTTT. J is TRBJ1-1 and V is TRBV11-2; no clear D gene. Germline CDR1 and CDR2: SGHAT and FQNNGV. This CDR3 has 13 residues.

This clonotype has more than one count but fewer than ten. V usage is TRBV12-3 or TRBV12-4 and J usage is TRBJ2-6; D remains unclear. The V gene lost 8 bases and the J gene lost 0 bases, with 11 bases spanning the gap. This CDR3 is built from 15 residues. The CDR3 sequence: CASLLYPSGANVLTF. In nucleotides, the CDR3 is TGTGCCAGCCTCTTGTATCCCTCTGGGGCCAACGTCCTGACTTTC.

This clonotype was counted a single time. The chain joins TRBV11-2 to TRBJ1-4; 7 nucleotides align to TRBD1. The V segment lost 9 bases and the J segment 12 bases; nucleotides outside the gene matches: 16. The CDR3 covers 14 residues. Germline CDR1 and CDR2: SGHAT and FQNNGV. The CDR3 bases are TGTGCCAGAACCCAGGGACAGAGGAATAAACAACTGTTTTTT. This gives the protein CARTQGQRNKQLFF.

On this clonotype: A clone one base away is much larger, so this may be a read error. Given the absence of the conserved phenylalanine or tryptophan at the CDR3 end, a read error is likely. CDR3 loop: CASSYPDSTLEQYS. The CDR3 DNA follows: TGTGCCAGCAGTTACCCTGACAGTACCCTAGAGCAGTACTCC. The chain joins TRBV6-2 or TRBV6-3 to TRBJ2-7, with a weak D call TRBD1 (5 bases). The CDR3 sequence is 14 residues long. The V and J ends lost 2 bases and 7 bases respectively, with 15 bases between them. From germline, CDR1 is MNHEY and CDR2 SVGEGT.

This clonotype has more than one count but fewer than ten. An end of the junction differs from the germline gene, which may be a read error. J is TRBJ2-1 and V is TRBV6-1; 7 bases align to TRBD2. The CDR3 runs 16 residues. CDR1 is MNHNS and CDR2 is SASEGT in the germline V gene. The CDR3 DNA reads as TGTGCCAGCAGTGACCCAAGCGGGAAAGGTTGCAATGAGCAGTTTTTC. The encoded protein is CASSDPSGKGCNEQFF.

Comment on this clonotype: Just one base apart from a much larger clone, this may be a read error. The chain couples TRBV6-5 to TRBJ1-1; no clear D gene. This CDR3 is built from 12 residues. The germline CDR1 and CDR2 sequences are MNHEY and SVGAGI. V was shortened by 8 bases and J by 4 bases, with 11 bases between the two germline ends. CDR3 loop: CASEVVGTEAFF. The CDR3 region has the DNA TGTGCCAGCGAGGTAGTGGGCACTGAAGCTTTCTTT.

Details on this clonotype: A much larger clone lies one base from this, so it may be a read error. The V gene is TRBV28, the J gene TRBJ1-6, with D possibly TRBD1 on 6 matching bases. Germline-derived CDR1 and CDR2 are MDHEN and SYDVKM. The CDR3 length is 14 residues. Trimming left V 7 bases short and J 5 bases short, with 12 bases between. CDR3 in amino acids: CASNLYRDNSPLHF. The DNA for the CDR3 is TGTGCCAGCAATTTGTACAGGGATAATTCACCCCTCCACTTT.

A remark on this clonotype: A single base separates this from a much larger clone, so it may be a read error. V and J are TRBV28 and TRBJ2-3, with TRBD1 as a possible D gene (6 bases). V was pared by 8 bases and J by 4 bases, with 19 bases between. The CDR3 has 15 residues. Germline loops: CDR1 MDHEN, CDR2 SYDVKM. The CDR3 is CASSPRPGAPDTQYF. The DNA of the CDR3 is TGTGCCAGCTCCCCCCGCCCAGGGGCTCCAGATACGCAGTATTTT. The variable domain in full, completed from reference TRBV28 and TRBJ2-3, reads DVKVTQSSRYLVKRTGEKVFLECVQDMDHENMFWYRQDPGLGLRLIYFSYDVKMKEKGDIPEGYSVSREKKERFSLILESASTNQTSMYLCASSPRPGAPDTQYFGPGTRLTVL.

The chain has TRBV20-1 and TRBJ2-3, with 10 bases identical to TRBD2. CDR1 and CDR2 from the germline V gene are DFQATT and SNEGSKA (reference sequence). The CDR3 has 15 residues. J lost 4 bases, V lost 3 bases, and 7 bases had no gene match. The CDR3 sequence: CSARRLAGAADTQYF. The CDR3, as DNA: TGCAGTGCTAGGAGGCTAGCGGGAGCTGCAGATACGCAGTATTTT.

J is TRBJ1-4 and V is TRBV5-1; 10 bases match TRBD1. The V gene end was trimmed by 4 bases and the J gene end by 6 bases; junction bases not matched to a gene: 0. The CDR3 consists of 13 residues. Germline values: CDR1 SGHRS, CDR2 YFSETQ. The CDR3 is CASSGTGDEKLFF. DNA of the CDR3: TGCGCCAGCAGCGGGACAGGGGATGAAAAACTGTTTTTT.